This T cell receptor (beta chain) originates from a study of blood T cell repertoires in COVID-19. Looking at the study overall: Sources were T cells, B-cell-depleted T cells, or PBMCs; the material itself was cDNA or gDNA.

The CDR3 covers 11 residues. After removal of 7 bases from V and 11 bases from J, the junction contained 7 bases not matched to a gene. Under the authors' procedure: Amplification from reference gene primers served as the basis for estimated nucleated cell counts. Profiled with immunoSEQ multiplex PCR; TCRdb holds only in-frame clones, not every one. The D gene and trimming were derived from the DNA, and the V and J assignments and clone size from that table. This sample has some 96,000 clones, with around four fifths found just once. The V call is TRBV12-3 or TRBV12-4, the J call TRBJ1-1; 7 nucleotides match TRBD1. Sequenced sample: peripheral blood. The TCR sequence derives from a man aged 65 to 85 with active or convalescent COVID-19. CDR3 region: CASTETGTAFF. DNA of the CDR3: TGTGCCAGCACCGAGACAGGGACCGCTTTCTTT.